The next 11 T cell receptor beta chains were all read from a single sample in a study. TCRdb ran MiXCR on the 5' RACE reads and lists one entry per CDR3 protein. Of some 45,000 distinct CDR3 sequences listed, roughly 28% are singletons. The sequenced sample consisted of naive CD4+ T cells sorted from blood. Subset defined: naive CD4+ T cells, CD4+CD45RA+CD25-. These receptors were collected from a female donor with breast cancer.

As to this clonotype: Since a much larger clone is just one base distant, this may be a read error. This chain connects TRBV7-3 to TRBJ2-1, with 7 bases matching TRBD2. The germline CDR1 and CDR2 sequences are SGHTA and FQGTGA. The J segment lost 3 bases and the V segment lost 5 bases, leaving 13 bases of the junction unmatched. This CDR3 is built from 17 residues. The CDR3 protein is CASSPQGGRLFYNEQFF. In DNA, the CDR3 is TGTGCCAGCAGCCCCCAGGGAGGGAGGCTCTTCTACAATGAGCAGTTCTTC. Based on the CDR3 plus reference TRBV7-3 and TRBJ2-1, the full variable domain is GAGVSQTPSNKVTEKGKYVELRCDPISGHTALYWYRQSLGQGPEFLIYFQGTGAADDSGLPNDRFFAVRPEGSVSTLKIQRTERGDSAVYLCASSPQGGRLFYNEQFFGPGTRLTVL.

The chain employs TRBV28 and TRBJ2-5; the D is unclear. The CDR3 sequence is 13 residues long. Trimming shortened V by 5 bases and J by 4 bases, and 11 bases separated the two germline ends. The germline gives CDR1 MDHEN, CDR2 SYDVKM. The chain's CDR3 is CASSPLNLETQYF. CDR3 DNA: TGTGCCAGCAGTCCCCTCAATTTAGAGACCCAGTACTTC.

This clonotype was seen a handful of times. The chain combines TRBV7-2 with TRBJ2-1; possibly TRBD1 or TRBD2 for D (5 bases each). The germline V and J ends were trimmed by 2 bases and 10 bases, with 18 bases remaining between them. Germline V gene data show CDR1 as SGHTA and CDR2 as FQGNSA. This CDR3 is 15 amino acids long. CDR3 sequence: CASSLQGPPTTEQFF. DNA of the CDR3: TGTGCCAGCAGCTTACAGGGACCCCCCACCACCGAGCAGTTCTTC.

The chain is built from TRBV12-5 and TRBJ1-2, with 7 positions matching TRBD1. The CDR3 extends over 13 amino acids. CDR1 is LGHNT, CDR2 FRNRAP, per germline. Trimming at V came to 6 bases and at J to 3 bases, leaving 4 bases not matched to a gene. The CDR3 loop reads CASGSGTDYGYTF. CDR3 DNA: TGTGCTAGTGGCTCCGGGACAGACTATGGCTACACCTTC.

V and J are TRBV11-2 and TRBJ2-1; D is unresolved. Germline V gene sequence: CDR1 SGHAT, CDR2 FQNNGV. V was trimmed by 5 bases and J by 7 bases, leaving 18 bases between them. This CDR3 comprises 15 residues. DNA of the CDR3: TGTGCCAGCAGCCCAGGCCCGCAGGTTCGAAATGAGCAGTTCTTC. The encoded protein is CASSPGPQVRNEQFF.

DNA of the CDR3: TGTGCCAGCAGCGCGTACTATGGATCGGGGGTTGAGCAGTTCTTC. Translation gives CASSAYYGSGVEQFF. The chain recombines TRBV11-3 with TRBJ2-1; the D gene is possibly TRBD2 (6 bases). The CDR3 totals 15 residues. V shed 5 bases and J shed 9 bases, with 20 bases lying between them. CDR1 is SGHNT, CDR2 YENEEA, per germline.

Only a few counts were recorded for this clonotype. The chain links TRBV7-2 to TRBJ2-2; 9 bases align to TRBD2. Per germline, CDR1 SGHTA and CDR2 FQGNSA. This CDR3 comprises 16 residues. V lost 3 bases and J lost 5; bases outside the gene matches: 7. In DNA, the CDR3 is TGTGCCAGCAGCTTCGGGGGGCTAGCGGGGACCGGGGAGCTGTTTTTT. Translating it yields CASSFGGLAGTGELFF.

The chain has TRBV15 and TRBJ2-1, with D possibly TRBD2 on 5 matching bases. There are 14 residues in the CDR3. Germline CDR1 reads LNHNV; CDR2 reads YYDKDF (reference sequence). Trimming took 1 base from V and 7 from J, leaving 11 bases between them. The CDR3 DNA sequence: TGTGCCACCAGCAGAGGAGGGAGAGTAAATGAGCAGTTCTTC. This gives the protein CATSRGGRVNEQFF.

The rearrangement links TRBV18 to TRBJ2-5; D remains unclear. Trimming removed 4 bases from V and 0 bases from J, with 3 bases in between. The CDR3 extends over 12 amino acids. Germline V gene sequence: CDR1 KGHSH, CDR2 LQKENI. CDR3 in amino acids: CASSHNQETQYF. The CDR3 DNA reads as TGTGCCAGCTCACATAACCAAGAGACCCAGTACTTC. Complete variable domain (other parts from reference TRBV18 and TRBJ2-5): NAGVMQNPRHLVRRRGQEARLRCSPMKGHSHVYWYRQLPEEGLKFMVYLQKENIIDESGMPKERFSAEFPKEGPSILRIQQVVRGDSAAYFCASSHNQETQYFGPGTRLLVL.

The CDR3, as DNA: TGTGCCTCCATCGGGAGCACAGATACGCAGTATTTT. Protein product: CASIGSTDTQYF. The chain uses TRBV10-3 and TRBJ2-3; no clear D. V was clipped by 11 bases and J by 0 bases, with 9 bases between them. This CDR3 is 12 amino acids long. CDR1 ENHRY and CDR2 SYGVKD come from the germline V gene.

The chain uses TRBV12-3 or TRBV12-4 and TRBJ2-5; D unresolved. The V end lost 6 bases, the J end lost 3 bases, and 8 bases lay between the germline ends. The CDR3 is 12 amino acids. The CDR3 is CASSTMKETQYF. CDR3 sequence (DNA): TGTGCCAGCAGCACTATGAAAGAGACCCAGTACTTC.